The TCR beta chain described here comes from a study of response to subunit inactivated influenza vaccine. TCRdb recomputed calls from the RT-PCR reads with MiXCR, one row per CDR3 protein. The sample has about 540,000 distinct CDR3 sequences; less than 25% are singletons. CDR1 SGHTA and CDR2 FQGNSA come from the germline V gene. Deletions cut 5 bases from V and 9 bases from J, with 14 bases between. CDR3 length: 12 residues. In its sample, this clonotype was seen a few times. The data were also submitted as part of a second study, on T cells expressing NK-cell markers. That paper states: The TCR beta cDNA came from 5'RACE template switching with UMIs. Within the sequenced cohort of eight donors, seven exhibited HCMV seropositivity and one was seronegative.

The TCR originated in a man aged 50 to 60 who received an inactivated influenza vaccine. The sequenced sample was CD4+ T cells sorted from PBMCs, obtained roughly 12 days after vaccination. The V and J genes are TRBV7-2 and TRBJ2-7; D is possibly TRBD1 (6 bases). CDR3 DNA sequence: TGTGCCAGCAGCCTCCGACAGGTCGCGCAGTACTTC. This gives the protein CASSLRQVAQYF.